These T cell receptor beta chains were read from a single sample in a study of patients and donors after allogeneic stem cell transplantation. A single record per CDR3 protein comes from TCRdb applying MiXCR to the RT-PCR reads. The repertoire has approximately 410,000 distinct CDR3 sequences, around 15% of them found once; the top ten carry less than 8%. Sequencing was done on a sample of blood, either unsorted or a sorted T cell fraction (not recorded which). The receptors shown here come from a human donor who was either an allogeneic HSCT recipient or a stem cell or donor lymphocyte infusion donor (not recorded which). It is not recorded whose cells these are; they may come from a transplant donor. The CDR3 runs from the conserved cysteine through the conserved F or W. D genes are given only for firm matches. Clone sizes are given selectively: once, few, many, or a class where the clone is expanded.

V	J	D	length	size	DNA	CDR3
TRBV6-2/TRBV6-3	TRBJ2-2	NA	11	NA	TGTGCCAGCAGTGACGTGGGGGAGCTGTTTTTT	CASSDVGELFF
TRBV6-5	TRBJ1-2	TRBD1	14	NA	TGTGCCAGCAGTTACCAGGGACAGCCCTATGGCTACACCTTC	CASSYQGQPYGYTF
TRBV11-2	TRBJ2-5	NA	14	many	TGTGCCAGCAGCCCACAGGGCTGGCAAGAGACCCAGTACTTC	CASSPQGWQETQYF
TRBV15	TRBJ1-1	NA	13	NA	TGTGCCACCAGCAGAGATTGGGGGACTGAAGCTTTCTTT	CATSRDWGTEAFF
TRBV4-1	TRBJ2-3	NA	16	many	TGCGCCAGCAGCTCGCCTCGGGGGTCTCTCACAGATACGCAGTATTTT	CASSSPRGSLTDTQYF
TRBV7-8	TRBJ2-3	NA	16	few	TGTGCCAGCACCCAACCCGGGACGGCCGCCACAGATACGCAGTATTTT	CASTQPGTAATDTQYF
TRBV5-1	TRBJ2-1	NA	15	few	TGCGCCAGCAGCTTTGGGACGGCACAGTACAATGAGCAGTTCTTC	CASSFGTAQYNEQFF
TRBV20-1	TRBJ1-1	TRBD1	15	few	TGCAGTGCTAGAGTCCCAGGGACAGGGGGCACTGAAGCTTTCTTT	CSARVPGTGGTEAFF
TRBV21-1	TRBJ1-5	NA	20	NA	TGTGCCAGCAGCAAAGCGCTTGGGTATAACAGGGGGCGACACGATCAGCCCCAGCATTTT	CASSKALGYNRGRHDQPQHF
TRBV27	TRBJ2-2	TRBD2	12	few	TGTGCCGCGGGAGTTGGCACCGGGGAGCTGTTTTTT	CAAGVGTGELFF
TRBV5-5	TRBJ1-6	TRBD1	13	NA	TGTGCCAGCAGCTTGCCTGACAGGGGCCCCCTCCACTTT	CASSLPDRGPLHF
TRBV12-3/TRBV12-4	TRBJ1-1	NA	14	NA	TGTGCCAGCAGTAGAGGCGCCTTGAACACTGAAGCTTTCTTT	CASSRGALNTEAFF
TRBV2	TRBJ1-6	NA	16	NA	TGTGCCAGCAGTGAACCTGGACCCGGCTCCAATTCACCCCTCCACTTT	CASSEPGPGSNSPLHF
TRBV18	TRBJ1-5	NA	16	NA	TGTGCCAGCTCACCAGGGGTCGCAGGTAGCAATCAGCCCCAGCATTTT	CASSPGVAGSNQPQHF
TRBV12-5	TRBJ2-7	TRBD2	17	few	TGTGCTAGTGGTTCTATGACTAGCGGGAGGGCGGTCTACGAGCAGTACTTC	CASGSMTSGRAVYEQYF
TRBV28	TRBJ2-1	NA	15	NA	TGTGCCAGCCTAGGGGGGTCCGGTTCCTACAATGAGCAGTTCTTC	CASLGGSGSYNEQFF
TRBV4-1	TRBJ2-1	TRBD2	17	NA	TGCGCCAGCAGCCCCTATGGAGGCGGGAGCTCCTACAATGAGCAGTTCTTC	CASSPYGGGSSYNEQFF
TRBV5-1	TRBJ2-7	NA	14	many	TGCGCCAGCAGGGTGACAGAGCTCTCCTACGAGCAGTACTTC	CASRVTELSYEQYF
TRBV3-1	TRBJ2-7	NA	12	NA	TGTGCCAGCAGCCCTATTGCCTACGAGCAGTACTTC	CASSPIAYEQYF
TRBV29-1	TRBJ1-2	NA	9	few	TGCAGCGTTGTGGATGGCTACACCTTC	CSVVDGYTF
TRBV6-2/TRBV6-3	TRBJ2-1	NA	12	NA	TGTGCCAGCAGTTCCCGTTACAATGAGCAGTTCTTC	CASSSRYNEQFF
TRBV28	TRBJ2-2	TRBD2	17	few	TGTGCCAGCAGTCTCCCCGGGGCGGGAGGTTCCACCGGGGAGCTGTTTTTT	CASSLPGAGGSTGELFF
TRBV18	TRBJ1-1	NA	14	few	TGTGCCAGCTCACCAAGTTTGGCGGCCGAGGGGGCTTTCTTT	CASSPSLAAEGAFF
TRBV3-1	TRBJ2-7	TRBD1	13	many	TGTGCCAGCAGCCATGGACAGGCCTACGAGCAGTACTTC	CASSHGQAYEQYF
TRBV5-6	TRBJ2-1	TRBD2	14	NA	TGTGCCAGCAGCCCGCGTGGGGGGGTCAATGAGCAGTTCTTC	CASSPRGGVNEQFF
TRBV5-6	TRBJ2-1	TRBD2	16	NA	TGTGCCAGCAGTTATGAACCGGGACTAGTCTACAATGAGCAGTTCTTC	CASSYEPGLVYNEQFF
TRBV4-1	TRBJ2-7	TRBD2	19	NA	TGCGCCAGCAGCCAAAGATGGGGGACTAGCGGGAGGGATCCCTACGAGCAGTACTTC	CASSQRWGTSGRDPYEQYF
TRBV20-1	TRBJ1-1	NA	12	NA	TGCAGTGCCCGGGTAGTGAACACTGAAGCTTTCTTT	CSARVVNTEAFF
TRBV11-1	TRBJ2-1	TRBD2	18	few	TGTGCCAGCAGCTTGGGGCTAGCGGGAGGGTCCCTCTACAATGAGCAGTTCTTC	CASSLGLAGGSLYNEQFF
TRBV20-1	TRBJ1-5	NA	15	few	TGCAGTGCTAGAGATCGGCGGGGGACTAATCAGCCCCAGCATTTT	CSARDRRGTNQPQHF
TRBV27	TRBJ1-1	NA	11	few	TGTGCCAGCAGTACTAGCACTGAAGCTTTCTTT	CASSTSTEAFF
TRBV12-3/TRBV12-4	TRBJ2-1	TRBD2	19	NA	TGTGCCAGCAGTTTAGAAGGGACTAGCTTCCTCGTCCGCAACAATGAGCAGTTCTTC	CASSLEGTSFLVRNNEQFF
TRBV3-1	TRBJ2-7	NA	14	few	TGTGCCAGCAGCCAACCTGGGACTTTTTACGAGCAGTACTTC	CASSQPGTFYEQYF
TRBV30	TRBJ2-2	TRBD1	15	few	TGTGCCTGGAGTCCCGGACAGGGCCCTACCGGGGAGCTGTTTTTT	CAWSPGQGPTGELFF
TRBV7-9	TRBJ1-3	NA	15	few	TGTGCCAGCAGCCCGGTGGGGGTTTCCGGAAACACCATATATTTT	CASSPVGVSGNTIYF
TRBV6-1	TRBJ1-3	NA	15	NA	TGTGCCAGCAGTGTTGCCGGCAACTCTGGAAACACCATATATTTT	CASSVAGNSGNTIYF
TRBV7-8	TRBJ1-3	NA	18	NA	TGTGCCAGCAGCTTAGAGAGGTGGCAGCGAGCCTCTGGAAACACCATATATTTT	CASSLERWQRASGNTIYF
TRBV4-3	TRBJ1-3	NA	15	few	TGCGCCAGCAGCCAAGATTTATACTCTGGAAACACCATATATTTT	CASSQDLYSGNTIYF
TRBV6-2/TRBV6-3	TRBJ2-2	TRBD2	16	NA	TGTGCCAGCAGCCCCCTGGGGAGCGGGGTAACCGGGGAGCTGTTTTTT	CASSPLGSGVTGELFF
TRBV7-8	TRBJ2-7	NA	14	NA	TGTGCCAGCAGCTTACGGGACGGGGTATACGAGCAGTACTTC	CASSLRDGVYEQYF
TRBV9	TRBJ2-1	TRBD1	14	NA	TGTGCCAGCAGCTCCGGGACAGATTACAATGAGCAGTTCTTC	CASSSGTDYNEQFF
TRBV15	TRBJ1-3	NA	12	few	TGTGCCTCTACGACACGGGCAAACACCATATATTTT	CASTTRANTIYF
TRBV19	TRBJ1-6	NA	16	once	TGTGCCAGTAGTATAGACGGCAGGGTGGTTTATTCACCCCTCCACTTT	CASSIDGRVVYSPLHF
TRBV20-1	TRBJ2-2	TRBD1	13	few	TGCAGTGCTAAGACAGGGCCCACCGGGGAGCTGTTTTTT	CSAKTGPTGELFF
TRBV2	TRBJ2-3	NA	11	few	TGTGCCAGCAGTGAGATAGATACGCAGTATTTT	CASSEIDTQYF
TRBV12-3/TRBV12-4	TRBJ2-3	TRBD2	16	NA	TGTGCCAGCAGGCCCTTAGCGGGGGGGCCGAAAGATACGCAGTATTTT	CASRPLAGGPKDTQYF
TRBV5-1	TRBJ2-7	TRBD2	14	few	TGCGCCAGCAACGCCGGGACTAGCGGATACGAGCAGTACTTC	CASNAGTSGYEQYF
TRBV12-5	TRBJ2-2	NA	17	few	TGTGCTAGTGGTTTGGGGAACCGGGACTCTAGGACCGGGGAGCTGTTTTTT	CASGLGNRDSRTGELFF
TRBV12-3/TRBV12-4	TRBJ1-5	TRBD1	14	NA	TGTGCCAGCAGTCTAGACAGGGGTTATCAGCCCCAGCATTTT	CASSLDRGYQPQHF
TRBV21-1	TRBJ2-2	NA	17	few	TGTGCCAGCAGCAAAGAGGGGCTAGCGGGAAGCACGGGGGAGCTGTTTTTT	CASSKEGLAGSTGELFF
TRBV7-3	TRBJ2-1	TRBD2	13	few	TGTGCCAGCAGCTCCTCTCCGGGACTACAACCGTTCTTC	CASSSSPGLQPFF
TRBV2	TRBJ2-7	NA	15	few	TGTGCCAGCAGTGGAAGAGGCTTATCTGCCTACGAGCAGTACTTC	CASSGRGLSAYEQYF
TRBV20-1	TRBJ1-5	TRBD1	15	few	TGCAGTGCTAGTGCAGGGGGTAATAGCAATCAGCCCCAGCATTTT	CSASAGGNSNQPQHF
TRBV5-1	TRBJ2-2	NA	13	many	TGCGCCAGCAGCTTGTATGGCGGCGGGGAGCTGTTTTTT	CASSLYGGGELFF
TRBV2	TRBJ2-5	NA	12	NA	TGTGCCAGCACCCGAGGTCGGGAGACCCAGTACTTC	CASTRGRETQYF
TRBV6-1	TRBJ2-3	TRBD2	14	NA	TGTGCCAGCACCCAGACTAGCGGGGGGCCTGGGGAGTATTTT	CASTQTSGGPGEYF
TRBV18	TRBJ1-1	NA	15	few	TGTGCCAGCTCACCTTGGTACCCCATGAACACTGAAGCTTTCTTT	CASSPWYPMNTEAFF
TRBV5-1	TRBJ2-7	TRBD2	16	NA	TGCGCCAGCAGCTTTACTAGGACTAGCGGGGCGGACGAGCAGTACTTC	CASSFTRTSGADEQYF